The rows below give T cell receptor beta chains drawn from one sample of a study of T-cell memory formation after mild COVID-19. Via MiXCR, TCRdb re-called the 5' RACE reads, giving one row per CDR3 protein. The sample includes 180,000 or so distinct CDR3 sequences, about 9.9% of them seen just once. Sequencing used PBMCs or a T cell subset sorted from them (not recorded which). The receptors stem from a man aged 18 to 29 who had mild COVID-19 (a few samples of this study predate the infection). Cell type and time point are not known. Both conserved end residues are part of each CDR3. A D gene is named only where the DNA matches it firmly. Size is omitted from some rows. Given values are once, few, many or a class for expanded clones.

TRBV20-1	TRBD1	TRBJ2-1	few	TGCAGTGCCTCCGGGACAGGGGGCTACAATGAGCAGTTCTTC	CSASGTGGYNEQFF
TRBV7-3	-	TRBJ2-5	many	TGTGCCACTCTCCGGTCAGGACGGACCCAAGAGACCCAGTACTTC	CATLRSGRTQETQYF
TRBV4-1	-	TRBJ1-5	few	TGCGCCAGCAGCCACGCCCCTACTGCCAATCAGCCCCAGCATTTT	CASSHAPTANQPQHF
TRBV7-2	TRBD1	TRBJ1-4	many	TGTGCCAGCAGCTCCAGGGGTGGGATGGGACAGAAACTGTTTTTT	CASSSRGGMGQKLFF
TRBV29-1	TRBD1	TRBJ1-2	-	TGCAGCGGCCGGGACAGAACTGGCTACACCTTC	CSGRDRTGYTF
TRBV9	-	TRBJ2-7	-	TGTGCCAGCAGCGTCTCAGGGACTGAATACGAGCAGTACTTC	CASSVSGTEYEQYF
TRBV28	-	TRBJ2-3	few	TGTGCCAGCAGTTTATCGGGGGACCCCTCAGATACGCAGTATTTT	CASSLSGDPSDTQYF
TRBV5-1	-	TRBJ2-7	-	TGCGCCAGCCAATCGATGAGCGACAGGACCTACGAGCAGTACTTC	CASQSMSDRTYEQYF
TRBV7-9	TRBD1	TRBJ1-2	-	TGTGCCAGCAGCCTGACGCTCAGACAGGGAATCTATGGCTACACCTTC	CASSLTLRQGIYGYTF
TRBV21-1	-	TRBJ2-3	-	TGTGCCAGCAACATGACTGCGGGAGCGCAGTATTTT	CASNMTAGAQYF
TRBV5-1	-	TRBJ2-3	few	TGCGCCAGCAGCCCGGGGCCGGGATCCACAGATACGCAGTATTTT	CASSPGPGSTDTQYF
TRBV18	-	TRBJ2-7	few	TGTGCCAGCTCCCAGCCCAGCGCCCTCGAGCAGTACTTC	CASSQPSALEQYF
TRBV7-2	TRBD1	TRBJ1-6	many	TGTGCCAGCAGCTCTCTACCGGGACAGGGATTTTCTAATTCACCCCTCCACTTT	CASSSLPGQGFSNSPLHF
TRBV3-1	TRBD1	TRBJ1-1	few	TGTGCCAGCAGTGGACAGGGGGCGGTTGAAGCTTTCTTT	CASSGQGAVEAFF
TRBV4-2	-	TRBJ2-7	few	TGTGCCAGCAGCCAAGGTTGGGGGTACTACGAGCAGTACTTC	CASSQGWGYYEQYF
TRBV4-3	-	TRBJ1-2	few	TGCGCCAGCAGGAGACAGGACACCTATGGCTACACCTTC	CASRRQDTYGYTF
TRBV3-2	-	TRBJ2-5	-	TGTGCCAGCAATGTGTCGGGACAGGGCCAAGAGACCCAGTACTTC	CASNVSGQGQETQYF
TRBV7-9	-	TRBJ2-5	-	TGTGCCAGCAGCCGAATACAGGTCGGGGGAGAGACCCAGTACTTC	CASSRIQVGGETQYF
TRBV20-1	TRBD2	TRBJ2-1	few	TGCAGTGCTAGAGCCCCCGGGACTAGGAGTGGGAATGAGCAGTTCTTC	CSARAPGTRSGNEQFF
TRBV20-1	TRBD2	TRBJ2-1	-	TGCAGTGCTAGAGTCTGGCGGGGGGGCCCTCGGGAGCAGTTCTTC	CSARVWRGGPREQFF
TRBV7-2	TRBD1	TRBJ1-3	-	TGTGCCAGCAGCTCCCGGACAGGGGAAGGAAACACCATATATTTT	CASSSRTGEGNTIYF
TRBV7-3	-	TRBJ2-2	-	TGTGCCAGCAGCACGAACCCCGGGGAGCTGTTTTTT	CASSTNPGELFF
TRBV6-2/TRBV6-3	-	TRBJ2-1	many	TGTGCCAGCAGTTGGGGAGTTTACAATGAGCAGTTCTTC	CASSWGVYNEQFF
TRBV20-1	-	TRBJ2-7	-	TGCAGTGCTAGAGAGTGGGGGAGTGAGCAGTACTTC	CSAREWGSEQYF
TRBV19	-	TRBJ1-2	many	TGTGCCAGTAGTATTTGGCAACAGGATGGCTACACCTTC	CASSIWQQDGYTF
TRBV20-1	-	TRBJ1-1	few	TGCAGTGCTAGACCCCCCCTCGTGGGACAAGGCGCTGAAGCTTTCTTT	CSARPPLVGQGAEAFF
TRBV7-2	-	TRBJ1-2	-	TGTGCCAGCAGCCCACGAGGGGGGGATGGCTACACCTTC	CASSPRGGDGYTF
TRBV5-1	TRBD2	TRBJ2-7	few	TGCGCCAGCAGCTTGGTCCTAGCGGGAGGCGAGCAGTACTTC	CASSLVLAGGEQYF
TRBV5-1	-	TRBJ1-1	-	TGCGCCAGCAGCTTGCGTGCGACGGGAGCCCTTGGCACTGAAGCTTTCTTT	CASSLRATGALGTEAFF
TRBV7-9	TRBD1	TRBJ1-1	many	TGTGCCAGCAGCCCTGGACAGGGCAGAAACACTGAAGCTTTCTTT	CASSPGQGRNTEAFF
TRBV5-1	-	TRBJ2-1	-	TGCGCCAGCAGCTCCCGAGGGGACGGGACCAATGAGCAGTTCTTC	CASSSRGDGTNEQFF
TRBV7-9	-	TRBJ2-6	many	TGTGCCAGCAGCCCTACAGGGTCTGGGGCCAACGTCCTGACTTTC	CASSPTGSGANVLTF
TRBV11-2	-	TRBJ2-5	many	TGTGCCAGCAGCTTAGGTCAGGGTTGGGAGACCCAGTACTTC	CASSLGQGWETQYF
TRBV7-7	-	TRBJ2-5	-	TGTGCCAGCAGCCCCATGGGGTACGAGACCCAGTACTTC	CASSPMGYETQYF
TRBV14	-	TRBJ2-7	-	TGTGCCAGCAGCGGGGGGCTTTTATCCTACGAGCAGTACTTC	CASSGGLLSYEQYF
TRBV28	TRBD2	TRBJ2-3	-	TGTGCCAGCAAGTTTTCGGGACTAGCGGGGGAAGGCGGTACGCAGTACTTT	CASKFSGLAGEGGTQYF